Listed below are T cell receptor beta chains from one sample, sequenced in a study of T cells in Graves' hyperthyroidism and ophthalmopathy. TCRdb redid the calling of the multiplex PCR reads with MiXCR, one entry per CDR3 protein. Found here are hundreds of thousands of distinct CDR3 sequences, around 39% of them singletons; the top ten hold 8.9%. Sequenced material: blood. These receptors all stem from a man younger than 35 with Graves' hyperthyroidism. The CDR3 runs from the conserved cysteine through the conserved F or W. A D gene is named only where the DNA matches it firmly. The size of a clone is reported for some rows only, either as once, few or many, or as a class for expanded clones.

d_call	clone_size	v_call	j_call	cdr3_nt	cdr3_aa
TRBD1	few	TRBV7-9	TRBJ2-2	TGTGCCACCAGACAGGGCTACACCGGGGAGCTGTTTTTT	CATRQGYTGELFF
NA	few	TRBV5-1	TRBJ1-1	TGCGCCAGTCCCTCGTACATTTTACACACTGAAGCTTTCTTT	CASPSYILHTEAFF
NA	NA	TRBV7-3	TRBJ2-5	TGTGCCAGCAGCTTAACGCCGATGGAGACCCAGTACTTC	CASSLTPMETQYF
TRBD2	many	TRBV15	TRBJ2-5	TGTGCCACCAGCAGCGGGGGGGCCTCGTCCCAGTACTTC	CATSSGGASSQYF
NA	NA	TRBV14	TRBJ2-2	TGTGCCAGCAGCCTCTTAGAGATCTCCTTTACAAACACCGGGGAGCTGTTTTTT	CASSLLEISFTNTGELFF
TRBD1	many	TRBV19	TRBJ1-5	TGTGCCAGTAAGACAGGGGGCTTCAATCAGCCCCAGCATTTT	CASKTGGFNQPQHF
TRBD1	NA	TRBV2	TRBJ2-7	TGTGCCAGCACCTTCTCCGACAGGGACGAGCAGTACTTC	CASTFSDRDEQYF
NA	few	TRBV29-1	TRBJ2-3	TGCATTGCGTTAGAGGGCACAGATACGCAGTATTTT	CIALEGTDTQYF
TRBD2	NA	TRBV19	TRBJ2-7	TGTGCCAGTCAAGAGGCACCGACTAGCGGGAGATACGAGCAGTACTTC	CASQEAPTSGRYEQYF
TRBD1	few	TRBV5-1	TRBJ2-5	TGCGCCAGCAGCTTCGACGGGACAGGGGAGGCCCAGTACTTC	CASSFDGTGEAQYF
NA	NA	TRBV10-3	TRBJ2-6	TGTGCCAGCAGCCCATCGGGACGGAAAAACTCTGGGGCCAACGTCCTGACTTTC	CASSPSGRKNSGANVLTF
NA	many	TRBV29-1	TRBJ1-1	TGCAGCGTTCCTGAGGGCGGGATAAACACTGAAGCTTTCTTT	CSVPEGGINTEAFF
NA	few	TRBV5-6	TRBJ2-7	TGTGCCAGCAGCTCCGACGGAGGACAGTCGGCCTACGAGCAGTACTTC	CASSSDGGQSAYEQYF
TRBD1	NA	TRBV14	TRBJ2-5	TGTGCCAGCAGCGAGACAGGGTGGCCCCAAGAGACCCAGTACTTC	CASSETGWPQETQYF
NA	many	TRBV2	TRBJ1-2	TGTGCCAGCAGTGAGGAGGCGGGGCACGGCTACACCTTC	CASSEEAGHGYTF
TRBD1	NA	TRBV6-1	TRBJ1-6	TGTGCCAGCAGCTCAGGGACAGGGCTTTATAATTCACCCCTCCACTTT	CASSSGTGLYNSPLHF
NA	NA	TRBV4-3	TRBJ2-7	TGCGCCAGCAGCCAAGAAGGAGGACACCTCTACGAGCAGTACTTC	CASSQEGGHLYEQYF
NA	NA	TRBV2	TRBJ2-3	TGTGCCAGCAGCGTGGGAGGTGTGGATACGCAGTATTTT	CASSVGGVDTQYF
NA	NA	TRBV5-1	TRBJ2-7	TGCGCCAGCAGCTTGCGGGACGAGACCTCCTACGAGCAGTACTTC	CASSLRDETSYEQYF
TRBD1	many	TRBV10-3	TRBJ1-5	TGTGCCAGCAGCCACAGGGGTGGACAGCCCCAGCATTTT	CASSHRGGQPQHF
NA	many	TRBV7-9	TRBJ2-5	TGTGCCAGCAGAGGGGTGGAAGAGACCCAGTACTTC	CASRGVEETQYF
TRBD1	NA	TRBV5-8	TRBJ2-7	TGTGCCAGCAGCTTGTCCCGGACAGGGTCCTACGAGCAGTACTTC	CASSLSRTGSYEQYF
NA	few	TRBV4-2	TRBJ1-6	TGTGCCAGCAGCCAAGCTTACAGGGCGAGTTCCCTAAATTCACCCCTCCACTTT	CASSQAYRASSLNSPLHF
NA	NA	TRBV10-3	TRBJ1-1	TGTGCCAGCAGGCGGGATGGACTGTCTGAAGCTTTCTTT	CASRRDGLSEAFF
NA	few	TRBV10-3	TRBJ1-1	TGTGCCAGCAGTGACAGGAACATGAACACTGAAGCTTTCTTT	CASSDRNMNTEAFF
NA	few	TRBV7-2	TRBJ2-5	TGTGCCAGCAGCCCAGGGGGGGGGGAAGAGACCCAGTACTTC	CASSPGGGEETQYF
TRBD1	few	TRBV24-1	TRBJ1-2	TGTGCCACCAGTGACGGCAGGGGGAACCGTGGCTACACCTTC	CATSDGRGNRGYTF
NA	many	TRBV7-9	TRBJ2-2	TGTGCCAGCAATCCGGGCGGCACCGGGGAGCTGTTTTTT	CASNPGGTGELFF
NA	few	TRBV19	TRBJ2-2	TGTGCCAGTAGTATGGGTCCCGGGGAGCTGTTTTTT	CASSMGPGELFF
TRBD2	once	TRBV2	TRBJ2-5	TGTGCCAGCAACCGGGACGGGACTAGCGGGGGGGCAGAGACCCAGTACTTC	CASNRDGTSGGAETQYF
NA	NA	TRBV25-1	TRBJ2-7	TGTGCCAGCCAAGATCCTTCCTACGAGCAGTACTTC	CASQDPSYEQYF
TRBD2	few	TRBV4-2	TRBJ2-7	TGTGCCAGCAGCCGGGAAGCGGGGCCCTACGAGCAGTACTTC	CASSREAGPYEQYF
NA	many	TRBV10-3	TRBJ2-7	TGTGCCATCAGTGGGGACGGAGGATACTACGAGCAGTACTTC	CAISGDGGYYEQYF
TRBD1	NA	TRBV29-1	TRBJ1-6	TGCAGCGTGGGCGACAGGGTCGATTCACCCCTCCACTTT	CSVGDRVDSPLHF
NA	many	TRBV20-1	TRBJ2-2	TGCAGTGCTAGGGGCGTTAACACCGGGGAGCTGTTTTTT	CSARGVNTGELFF
NA	many	TRBV5-6	TRBJ2-7	TGTGCCAGCAGCAGGGTTGGCGAGCAGTACTTC	CASSRVGEQYF
TRBD1	NA	TRBV7-2	TRBJ1-3	TGTGCCAGCAGCGGATGGACAGGGGAAACTGGAAACACCATATATTTT	CASSGWTGETGNTIYF
NA	NA	TRBV7-9	TRBJ1-4	TGTGCCAGCGAGGGTGCCGGAAAACTGTTTTTT	CASEGAGKLFF
NA	NA	TRBV6-5	TRBJ1-5	TGTGCCAGCAGTTACGACCCTGGGCAGCCCCAGCATTTT	CASSYDPGQPQHF
NA	NA	TRBV7-8	TRBJ1-1	TGTACCAGCAGCTTAGACTCGACCCGGGGAGCTTTCTTT	CTSSLDSTRGAFF
TRBD1	many	TRBV20-1	TRBJ1-1	TGCAGTGCCCTGGACAGGGATAACACTGAAGCTTTCTTT	CSALDRDNTEAFF
TRBD1	NA	TRBV7-9	TRBJ1-4	TGTGCCAGCAGCTTGGGGAGGACAGGGGGACATGAAAAACTGTTTTTT	CASSLGRTGGHEKLFF
NA	many	TRBV29-1	TRBJ1-4	TGCAGCGTTGAAGACGGCGGGGGGGGAGAAAAACTGTTTTTT	CSVEDGGGGEKLFF
NA	NA	TRBV20-1	TRBJ1-5	TGCAGTGCTAGAAGGGCGGGGGCTAGCAATCAGCCCCAGCATTTT	CSARRAGASNQPQHF